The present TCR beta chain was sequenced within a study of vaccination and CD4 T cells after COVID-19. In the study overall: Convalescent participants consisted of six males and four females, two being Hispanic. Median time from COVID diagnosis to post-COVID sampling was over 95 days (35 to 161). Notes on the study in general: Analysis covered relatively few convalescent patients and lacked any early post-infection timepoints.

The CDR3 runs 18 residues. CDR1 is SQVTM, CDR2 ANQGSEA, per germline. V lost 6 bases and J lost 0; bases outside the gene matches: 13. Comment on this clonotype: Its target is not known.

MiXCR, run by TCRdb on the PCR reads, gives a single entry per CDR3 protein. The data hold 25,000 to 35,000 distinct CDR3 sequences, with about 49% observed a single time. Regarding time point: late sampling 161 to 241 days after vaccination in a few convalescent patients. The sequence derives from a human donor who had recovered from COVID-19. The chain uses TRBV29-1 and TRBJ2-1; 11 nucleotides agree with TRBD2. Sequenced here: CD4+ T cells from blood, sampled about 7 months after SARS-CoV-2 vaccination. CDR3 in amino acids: CSVPLAGDFAASYNEQFF. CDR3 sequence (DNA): TGCAGCGTACCACTAGCGGGAGATTTCGCAGCCTCCTACAATGAGCAGTTCTTC.